Presented here are 10 T cell receptor beta chains from one specimen sequenced in a study of PD-1 blockade in classical Hodgkin lymphoma. Clones were read by immunoSEQ multiplex PCR, and TCRdb kept only the in-frame ones, dropping some. The sample yields around 31,000 clones, around 84% seen once. Time point of the sample: cycle 4 day 1 (C4D1), after 6 weeks of nivolumab. After autologous stem cell transplantation all patients relapsed, and prior brentuximab vedotin exposure differed between cohorts. Thawed PBMCs were the source of CD4+ T cells, purified by magnetic negative selection. The sequencing used CD4+ T cells from blood, collected before the fourth cycle of nivolumab. The receptors here all came from a human donor with classical Hodgkin lymphoma.

V usage is TRBV7-2 and J usage is TRBJ1-2; D is unresolved. Trimming shortened V by 0 bases and J by 5 bases, and 4 bases separated the two germline ends. The CDR3 is 12 residues long. CDR1 and CDR2 (germline): SGHTA, FQGNSA. CDR3 nucleotides: TGTGCCAGCAGCTTAGCTCCTTATGGCTACACCTTC. Translating it yields CASSLAPYGYTF.

The V gene is TRBV21-1, the J gene TRBJ2-2; whether TRBD1, the table's D call, matches the DNA was not checked. TRBV21-1 is a pseudogene. The CDR3 is 16 amino acids. The CDR3 here is CASSKAQGVGTGELFF. For the CDR3, the DNA is TGTGCCAGCAGCAAAGCGCAGGGGGTCGGCACCGGGGAGCTGTTTTTT.

This chain connects TRBV5-1 to TRBJ2-3, with D possibly being TRBD1 (5 bases). Trimming pared 3 bases from V and 0 bases from J, leaving 11 bases between. The CDR3 consists of 15 residues. Germline V CDR1 and CDR2: SGHRS, YFSETQ. CDR3: CASSWTPDSTDTQYF. The CDR3 coding sequence is TGCGCCAGCAGCTGGACACCCGACAGCACAGATACGCAGTATTTT.

V gene TRBV2 combines with J gene TRBJ2-3; TRBD1 aligns across 10 bases. V lost 7 bases and J lost 0; bases outside the gene matches: 13. The CDR3 is made up of 18 amino acids. Germline V gene data show CDR1 as SNHLY and CDR2 as FYNNEI. The CDR3 sequence is CASTRSGQGESSTDTQYF. The CDR3 nucleotides read TGTGCCAGCACCCGCTCCGGACAGGGGGAGTCTAGCACAGATACGCAGTATTTT. The full variable domain, completed using reference TRBV2 and TRBJ2-3, is EPEVTQTPSHQVTQMGQEVILRCVPISNHLYFYWYRQILGQKVEFLVSFYNNEISEKSEIFDDQFSVERPDGSNFTLKIRSTKLEDSAMYFCASTRSGQGESSTDTQYFGPGTRLTVL.

This chain links TRBV27 with TRBJ1-4, with D unresolved. The CDR3 has 15 amino acids. Trimming removed 3 bases from V and 3 bases from J, with 11 bases in between. CDR1 and CDR2 (germline): MNHEY, SMNVEV (reference sequence). CDR3 amino acids: CASSFGDHPNEKLFF. For the CDR3, the DNA is TGTGCCAGCAGTTTTGGGGATCATCCTAATGAAAAACTGTTTTTT.

This chain connects TRBV6-5 to TRBJ1-2; possible D gene TRBD1, 6 bases. V was pared by 6 bases and J by 4 bases, with 15 bases between. Germline V gene lookup returns CDR1 MNHEY and CDR2 SVGAGI. The CDR3 has 14 residues. For the CDR3, the DNA is TGTGCCAGCAGACCTTCTTGGACAGCCTATGGCTACACCTTC. Residues: CASRPSWTAYGYTF.

The rearrangement joins TRBV6-1 to TRBJ2-3; D is unresolved. This CDR3 spans 14 amino acids. Trimming cost V 2 bases and J 4 bases, with 10 bases left between them. Germline CDR1 MNHNS, CDR2 SASEGT. CDR3 nucleotide sequence: TGTGCCAGCAGTGAAACCAGGCCCCCAGATACGCAGTATTTT. It translates to CASSETRPPDTQYF.

This clone has more than one count but fewer than ten. The rearrangement joins TRBV2 to TRBJ1-5, with 7 bases that match TRBD1. Germline V gene data show CDR1 as SNHLY and CDR2 as FYNNEI. This CDR3 is 16 amino acids long. With 5 bases clipped from V and 1 base from J, the junction kept 8 bases outside the gene matches. In DNA, the CDR3 is TGTGCCAGCAGTACACAGGGGTTAGGAAGCAATCAGCCCCAGCATTTT. Amino acids: CASSTQGLGSNQPQHF.

This sequence joins TRBV4-2 and TRBJ1-1; tentative D call: TRBD1 (5 bases). Germline CDR1 is LGHNA and CDR2 is YNFKEQ. The V gene lost 5 bases and the J gene lost 11 bases, with 15 bases spanning the gap. This CDR3 spans 12 amino acids. The CDR3 sequence: CASSRHARDAFF. In DNA, the CDR3 is TGTGCCAGCAGCAGACATGCGAGGGACGCTTTCTTT.

The chain combines TRBV2 with TRBJ2-3, with 10 bases aligning to TRBD1. Germline V lookup: CDR1 SNHLY, CDR2 FYNNEI. Germline trimming cut 7 bases from V and 5 bases from J; bases unmatched to any gene: 3. This CDR3 contains 13 residues. The CDR3 DNA is TGTGCCAGCATGGGGACAGGGGTAGATACGCAGTATTTT. Translating it yields CASMGTGVDTQYF.